Sequencing of this T cell receptor beta chain was carried out in a study of CD8 T cells in ankylosing spondylitis (dated by TCRdb to between 2016 and 2019). Describing the broader study: T cell receptor beta repertoires were profiled in healthy donors and ankylosing spondylitis patients so that disease-linked TCR variants could be found. The full study cohort comprised 20 to 25 ankylosing spondylitis patients and approximately 100 healthy donors. Samples of peripheral blood were taken, and for ankylosing spondylitis patients, synovial fluid was collected as well.

Points on this clonotype: What antigen it recognizes has not been identified. No quality values exist for individual bases; no much larger clone is one base distant.

TCRdb shows the sequencer as Illumina HiSeq 2500. Quantitative 5'-RACE with molecular barcodes was the method used to prepare the TCR beta libraries. Turning to the authors' computational methods: A new computational method, built on a probabilistic model of VDJ rearrangement, was used to identify disease-linked TCR variants. TCRdb's own reprocessing of the public reads used fastp at Q25 and MiXCR and kept productive beta chains. Rows are unified per CDR3 protein, each entry keeping the most common DNA and genes. For this entry, the V and J calls and clone size follow TCRdb and not the study's own pipeline. The sample includes 350,000 to 450,000 distinct CDR3 sequences, with about 20% observed a single time. Of the sample, 13% is held by the ten largest clones. The CDR3 has 18 amino acids, counting the end cysteine and phenylalanine. Kept here is only the CDR3 DNA, which spans 54 bases and is read in frame from base 1. The germline V gene (reference sequence) gives CDR1 as LGHDT and CDR2 as YNNKEL. V lost 1 base and J lost 0 bases, and the count of bases not matched to a germline gene is 7.

General conclusions and limits of the study: Some motif variants had previously been reported in the synovial fluid and blood of reactive arthritis patients, which suggests shared mechanisms of disease initiation. A TCR beta motif of about eight highly homologous amino acid variants appeared characteristic of blood from ankylosing spondylitis patients. In peripheral blood, the disease-linked clones were found at relatively low frequencies and had a CD8+ phenotype. Significant enrichment of the disease-linked clones was reported in matched synovial fluid samples from ankylosing spondylitis patients.

The chain was built from TRBV3-1 and TRBJ2-5; 11 of the junction bases match TRBD2. The sequencing input was blood, either unsorted or a sorted T cell fraction (not recorded which). The TCR sequence derives from a male donor with ankylosing spondylitis or in good health (not recorded which). The bases read TGTGCCAGCAGCCAAGGGGCCTCTAGCGGGGGGTACCAAGAGACCCAGTACTTC. It translates to CASSQGASSGGYQETQYF.